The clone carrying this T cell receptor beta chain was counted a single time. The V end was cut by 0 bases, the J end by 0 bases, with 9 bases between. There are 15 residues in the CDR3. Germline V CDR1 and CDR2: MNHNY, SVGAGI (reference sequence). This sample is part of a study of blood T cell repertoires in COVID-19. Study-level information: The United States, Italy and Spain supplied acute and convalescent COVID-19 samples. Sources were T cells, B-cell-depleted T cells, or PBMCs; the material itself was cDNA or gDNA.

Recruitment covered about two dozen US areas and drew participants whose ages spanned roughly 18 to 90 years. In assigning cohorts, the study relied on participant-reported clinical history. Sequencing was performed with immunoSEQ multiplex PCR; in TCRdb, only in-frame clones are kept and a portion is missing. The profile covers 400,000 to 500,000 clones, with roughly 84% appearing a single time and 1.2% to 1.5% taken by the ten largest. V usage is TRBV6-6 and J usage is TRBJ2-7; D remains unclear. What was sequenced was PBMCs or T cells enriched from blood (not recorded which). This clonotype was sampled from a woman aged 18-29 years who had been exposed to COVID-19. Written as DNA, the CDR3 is TGTGCCAGCAGTTACTCGAAACAGAGCTCCTACGAGCAGTACTTC. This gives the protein CASSYSKQSSYEQYF.